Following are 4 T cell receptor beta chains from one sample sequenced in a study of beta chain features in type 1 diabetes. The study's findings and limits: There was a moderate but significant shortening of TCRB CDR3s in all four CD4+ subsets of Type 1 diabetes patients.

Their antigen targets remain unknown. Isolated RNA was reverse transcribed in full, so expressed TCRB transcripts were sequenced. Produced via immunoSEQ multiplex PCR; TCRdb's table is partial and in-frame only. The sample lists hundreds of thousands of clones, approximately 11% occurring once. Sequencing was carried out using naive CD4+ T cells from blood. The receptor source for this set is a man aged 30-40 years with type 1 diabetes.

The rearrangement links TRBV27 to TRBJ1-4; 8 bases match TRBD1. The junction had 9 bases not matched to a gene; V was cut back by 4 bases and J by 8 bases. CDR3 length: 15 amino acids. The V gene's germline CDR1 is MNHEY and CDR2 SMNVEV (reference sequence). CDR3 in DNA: TGTGCCAGCAGTTCAGCACCAGGGGGCAGCGAAAAACTGTTTTTT. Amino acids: CASSSAPGGSEKLFF.

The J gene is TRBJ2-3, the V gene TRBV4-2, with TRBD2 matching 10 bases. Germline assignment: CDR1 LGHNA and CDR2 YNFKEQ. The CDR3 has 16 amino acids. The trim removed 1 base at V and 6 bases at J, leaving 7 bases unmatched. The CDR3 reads CASSQGTSGLMDTQYF. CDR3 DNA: TGTGCCAGCAGCCAAGGGACTAGCGGTTTGATGGATACGCAGTATTTT.

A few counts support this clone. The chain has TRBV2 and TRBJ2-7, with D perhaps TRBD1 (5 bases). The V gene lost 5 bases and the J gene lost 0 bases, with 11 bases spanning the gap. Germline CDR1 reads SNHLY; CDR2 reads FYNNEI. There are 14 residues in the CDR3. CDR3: CASSQETDSYEQYF. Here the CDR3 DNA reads TGTGCCAGCAGTCAAGAGACAGACTCCTACGAGCAGTACTTC.

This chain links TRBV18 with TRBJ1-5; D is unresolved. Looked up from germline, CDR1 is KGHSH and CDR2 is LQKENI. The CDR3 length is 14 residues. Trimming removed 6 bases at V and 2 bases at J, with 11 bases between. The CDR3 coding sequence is TGTGCCAGCTCCCGCGGTGGTGGCAATCAGCCCCAGCATTTT. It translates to CASSRGGGNQPQHF.